A single sample is the source of the 9 T cell receptor beta chains below, sequenced in a study of cytomegalovirus exposure and HLA in healthy donors. Primers for the PCR totalled 60 Vbeta and 13 Jbeta. Data came from immunoSEQ multiplex PCR; TCRdb stores just in-frame clones and leaves some out. The sample has fewer than 250,000 clones, around 88% seen once. The sequencing sample was made of PBMCs. The receptors derive from a man in his forties in good health and CMV-seropositive.

The chain employs TRBV5-5 and TRBJ2-1; tentative D call: TRBD2 (7 bases). The V gene's germline CDR1 is SGHKS and CDR2 YYEKEE (reference sequence). The CDR3 is 15 residues long. Trimming removed 0 bases from V and 2 bases from J, with 9 bases in between. DNA of the CDR3: TGTGCCAGCAGCTTGGGGGGGGGCCCCTACAATGAGCAGTTCTTC. It is translated as CASSLGGGPYNEQFF.

The CDR3 here is CASSVAGASRADTQYF. The CDR3 nucleotides read TGTGCCAGCAGCGTAGCGGGAGCTAGCAGGGCAGATACGCAGTATTTT. The chain combines TRBV9 with TRBJ2-3; possible D gene TRBD2, 6 bases. The length of the CDR3 is 16 residues. Germline V gene sequence: CDR1 SGDLS, CDR2 YYNGEE. Trimming took off 0 bases at V and 4 bases at J, with 15 bases between the two ends.

This rearrangement joins TRBV14 to TRBJ2-2, with D unclear. V lost 1 base and J lost 6, with 12 bases in between. The CDR3 is made up of 15 amino acids. Germline CDR1 SGHDN, CDR2 FVKESK. The DNA for the CDR3 is TGTGCCAGCAGCCAAGGAGGAGTAGTTTCCGGGGAGCTGTTTTTT. It yields the protein CASSQGGVVSGELFF.

This clone was seen more than once but under ten times. The chain recombines TRBV4-1 with TRBJ2-7; D is uncertain. The CDR3 is made up of 14 amino acids. Germline CDR1 reads MGHRA; CDR2 reads YSYEKL. Trimming left V 1 base short and J 1 base short, with 8 bases between. CDR3 protein: CASSQGGASYEQYF. The CDR3 DNA reads TGCGCCAGCAGCCAAGGCGGTGCATCCTACGAGCAGTACTTC.

The chain links TRBV2 to TRBJ2-5; weak D call: TRBD2 (5 bases). V dropped 2 bases and J dropped 7 bases, with 11 bases sitting between them. The CDR3 extends over 13 amino acids. CDR1 SNHLY and CDR2 FYNNEI come from the germline V gene. The CDR3 coding sequence is TGTGCCAGCAGTGAACGGGGAGCTGGGACCCAGTACTTC. It translates to CASSERGAGTQYF. The whole variable domain, filled in from reference TRBV2 and TRBJ2-5, reads EPEVTQTPSHQVTQMGQEVILRCVPISNHLYFYWYRQILGQKVEFLVSFYNNEISEKSEIFDDQFSVERPDGSNFTLKIRSTKLEDSAMYFCASSERGAGTQYFGPGTRLLVL.

This clone was seen a handful of times. This chain joins TRBV19 and TRBJ2-1; a possible D gene is TRBD1 (6 bases). CDR3 size: 17 residues. Trimming cost V 4 bases and J 6 bases, with 22 bases left between them. Germline CDR1 is LNHDA and CDR2 is SQIVND (reference sequence). CDR3 region: CASSRVVGTFPVNEQFF. The CDR3 DNA is TGTGCCAGTAGTAGGGTCGTCGGGACATTTCCCGTCAATGAGCAGTTCTTC.

The chain joins TRBV19 to TRBJ1-5, with TRBD1 identical over 7 bases. Trimming removed 4 bases from V and 6 bases from J; junction bases left unmatched: 9. From germline, CDR1 is LNHDA and CDR2 SQIVND (reference sequence). The CDR3 length is 15 residues. CDR3 residues: CASSKTGQRGQPQHF. As DNA, the CDR3 is TGTGCCAGTAGTAAAACGGGACAGAGGGGTCAGCCCCAGCATTTT. The whole variable domain, remainder taken from reference TRBV19 and TRBJ1-5, is DGGITQSPKYLFRKEGQNVTLSCEQNLNHDAMYWYRQDPGQGLRLIYYSQIVNDFQKGDIAEGYSVSREKKESFPLTVTSAQKNPTAFYLCASSKTGQRGQPQHFGDGTRLSIL.

About this clone itself: Compared with germline, one end of the junction differs, possibly owing to a read error. The chain is built from TRBV7-9 and TRBJ2-1; 8 bases match TRBD2. CDR1 is SEHNR, CDR2 FQNEAQ, per germline (reference sequence). The CDR3 has 14 residues. The CDR3 region is CSSSLTSERNEQFF. For the CDR3, the DNA is TGTTCCAGCAGCTTGACTAGCGAACGAAATGAGCAGTTCTTC. Full variable domain (remainder filled in from reference TRBV7-9 and TRBJ2-1): DTGVSQNPRHKITKRGQNVTFRCDPISEHNRLYWYRQTLGQGPEFLTYFQNEAQLEKSRLLSDRFSAERPKGSFSTLEIQRTEQGDSAMYLCSSSLTSERNEQFFGPGTRLTVL.

This chain joins TRBV28 and TRBJ2-7; 8 bases align to TRBD1. Germline V gene sequence: CDR1 MDHEN, CDR2 SYDVKM. The CDR3 has 15 amino acids. With V trimmed by 5 bases and J by 0 bases, 6 bases remained unmatched. The CDR3 spells CASSKPGTGSYEQYF. In DNA form, the CDR3 reads TGTGCCAGCAGTAAACCGGGGACAGGCTCCTACGAGCAGTACTTC.